The present entry profiles one TCR beta chain with its context. The source of the sample is a study of blood T cell repertoires in COVID-19. Study background: Sites in the United States, Italy and Spain provided acute and convalescent COVID-19 samples.

Produced via immunoSEQ multiplex PCR; TCRdb's table is partial and in-frame only. The sample holds around 620,000 clones; approximately 90% are singletons and the top ten take under 0.3%. With V trimmed by 5 bases and J by 4 bases, 8 bases remained unmatched. From germline, CDR1 is SGHRS and CDR2 YFSETQ. This CDR3 is 15 amino acids long. V usage is TRBV5-1 and J usage is TRBJ1-5; 8 bases are shared with TRBD1. Source material: peripheral blood. This TCR derives from a woman under 30 with acute or convalescent COVID-19. The CDR3 protein is CASRLTGEGNQPQHF. The CDR3, as DNA: TGCGCCAGCAGGTTGACAGGGGAAGGTAATCAGCCCCAGCATTTT.